These 11 T cell receptor beta chains share one sample of origin, sequenced in a study of CD8 T cells in ankylosing spondylitis. Study findings and constraints: A TCR beta motif of eight highly homologous variants appeared characteristic of ankylosing spondylitis blood.

The antigens these receptors bind are not known. TCRdb reprocessed the 5' RACE reads with MiXCR, giving one entry per CDR3 protein. The top ten hold under 55% of the sample, which has 200,000 to 250,000 distinct CDR3 sequences, 15% to 20% seen once. The sequenced sample was blood, either unsorted or a sorted T cell fraction (not recorded which). Receptors were obtained from a male donor with ankylosing spondylitis.

The gene calls are TRBV5-1 and TRBJ2-7; tentatively, D is TRBD2 (5 bases). There are 15 residues in the CDR3. The V end lost 4 bases, the J end lost 1 base, and 15 bases lay between the germline ends. From germline, CDR1 is SGHRS and CDR2 YFSETQ. In DNA form, the CDR3 reads TGCGCCAGCAGCGGGGATAGGGCGGGTTCCTACGAGCAGTACTTC. Translated: CASSGDRAGSYEQYF.

The chain employs TRBV10-1 and TRBJ2-7; TRBD2 aligns across 8 bases. The CDR3 runs 15 residues. The V and J ends lost 2 bases and 0 bases, in that order; junction bases with no gene match: 3. Germline CDR1 reads WNHNN; CDR2 reads SYGVQD (reference sequence). This CDR3 reads CASSEGGGPSYEQYF. In nucleotides, the CDR3 is TGCGCCAGCAGTGAGGGCGGGGGGCCCTCCTACGAGCAGTACTTC.

V gene TRBV28 combines with J gene TRBJ2-1, with D hard to call. The CDR3 runs 11 residues. Germline V gene data show CDR1 as MDHEN and CDR2 as SYDVKM. The V and J ends lost 6 bases and 3 bases respectively, with 3 bases between them. CDR3 protein: CASRGYNEQFF. The CDR3 nucleotides read TGTGCCAGCAGAGGCTACAATGAGCAGTTCTTC. The variable domain in full, completed from reference TRBV28 and TRBJ2-1, reads DVKVTQSSRYLVKRTGEKVFLECVQDMDHENMFWYRQDPGLGLRLIYFSYDVKMKEKGDIPEGYSVSREKKERFSLILESASTNQTSMYLCASRGYNEQFFGPGTRLTVL.

This clonotype came up a few times. The V call is TRBV4-3, the J call TRBJ2-6; D possibly corresponds to TRBD1 (6 bases). CDR3 length: 19 amino acids. In germline, CDR1 is LGHNA, CDR2 YSLEER. Trimming removed 1 base at V and 3 bases at J, with 19 bases between. CDR3 DNA: TGCGCCAGCAGCCAAGGGGACACCCCCTTCCGTGGTGGGGCCAACGTCCTGACTTTC. This gives the protein CASSQGDTPFRGGANVLTF.

The chain combines TRBV7-3 with TRBJ2-3, with D perhaps TRBD2 (5 bases). Germline V lookup: CDR1 SGHTA, CDR2 FQGTGA. V dropped 4 bases and J dropped 5 bases, with 10 bases sitting between them. The CDR3 sequence is 13 residues long. The CDR3 reads CASSSTSGDTQYF. The CDR3 coding sequence is TGTGCCAGCAGCTCTACCAGCGGAGATACGCAGTATTTT.

This clonotype has a handful of counts. The rearrangement links TRBV27 to TRBJ1-2; D is undetermined. The CDR3 covers 14 residues. The V end lost 0 bases, the J end lost 1 base, and 6 bases lay between the germline ends. Germline V lookup: CDR1 MNHEY, CDR2 SMNVEV (reference sequence). The CDR3: CASSLSRDNYGYTF. CDR3 bases: TGTGCCAGCAGTTTATCGAGGGATAACTATGGCTACACCTTC.

The rearrangement joins TRBV7-9 to TRBJ2-7; tentatively, D is TRBD1 or TRBD2 (5 bases each). Germline assignment: CDR1 SEHNR and CDR2 FQNEAQ (reference sequence). V was trimmed by 0 bases and J by 2 bases, leaving 11 bases between them. The CDR3 sequence is 15 residues long. Here the CDR3 DNA reads TGTGCCAGCAGCTTAGCGGGACGGCAGACCTACGAGCAGTACTTC. Its protein product is CASSLAGRQTYEQYF.

This clonotype has more than one count but fewer than ten. This sequence joins TRBV9 and TRBJ2-3; 15 bases line up with TRBD2. Germline trimming cut 4 bases from V and 2 bases from J; bases unmatched to any gene: 5. This CDR3 comprises 17 residues. Germline-derived CDR1 and CDR2 are SGDLS and YYNGEE. CDR3 sequence: CASSSRTSGGDTDTQYF. CDR3 DNA: TGTGCCAGCAGCTCCCGGACTAGCGGGGGGGACACAGATACGCAGTATTTT.

V gene TRBV9 combines with J gene TRBJ2-2, with 12 nucleotides matching TRBD1. V shed 5 bases and J 7 bases; nucleotides not matched to a gene: 12. Germline CDR1 is SGDLS and CDR2 is YYNGEE. The CDR3 length is 17 residues. For the CDR3, the DNA is TGTGCCAGCAGTGAATCCGGGACAGGGGGCTATGGCGGGGAGCTGTTTTTT. It codes for CASSESGTGGYGGELFF.

The chain recombines TRBV4-1 with TRBJ2-7; D is unclear. Germline CDR1 MGHRA, CDR2 YSYEKL. The CDR3 is made up of 14 amino acids. The V gene lost 0 bases and the J gene lost 2 bases, with 8 bases spanning the gap. CDR3: CASSQDTEPYEQYF. CDR3 DNA: TGCGCCAGCAGCCAAGATACGGAGCCCTACGAGCAGTACTTC.

Concerning this clonotype: An end of the junction differs from the germline gene, which may be a read error. The CDR3 DNA reads TGTGCCAGCAGCCGAAGACTAGCGGGAGACCAAGAGCCCCAGTACTTC. Its protein is CASSRRLAGDQEPQYF. The chain joins TRBV4-2 to TRBJ2-5; 12 nucleotides line up with TRBD2. The germline V gene encodes CDR1 LGHNA and CDR2 YNFKEQ. CDR3 length: 16 residues.